This T cell receptor (beta chain) was retrieved from a study of siplizumab effects on memory and regulatory T cells. Study conclusions and caveats: Suppression by proliferating Tregs derived from siplizumab cultures was not verified.

Of note for this clone: What it binds is unknown.

Using immunoSEQ multiplex PCR, the repertoire was profiled, and TCRdb retains in-frame clones only, with some absent. The sample comprises 70,000 or so clones, more than 80% of which are singletons, and 25% to 35% rests with the top ten. The germline gives CDR1 LNHDA, CDR2 SQIVND (reference sequence). V dropped 10 bases and J dropped 7; count of bases not matched to a gene: 5. This CDR3 region has 13 residues. Sequencing was carried out using CD8+ T cells sorted from blood. The V call is TRBV19, the J call TRBJ2-1; TRBD1 matches at 12 bases. This sequence was found in a human donor in good health. CDR3 region: CATGQGAINEQFF. The CDR3 coding sequence is TGTGCCACGGGACAGGGGGCAATAAATGAGCAGTTCTTC.